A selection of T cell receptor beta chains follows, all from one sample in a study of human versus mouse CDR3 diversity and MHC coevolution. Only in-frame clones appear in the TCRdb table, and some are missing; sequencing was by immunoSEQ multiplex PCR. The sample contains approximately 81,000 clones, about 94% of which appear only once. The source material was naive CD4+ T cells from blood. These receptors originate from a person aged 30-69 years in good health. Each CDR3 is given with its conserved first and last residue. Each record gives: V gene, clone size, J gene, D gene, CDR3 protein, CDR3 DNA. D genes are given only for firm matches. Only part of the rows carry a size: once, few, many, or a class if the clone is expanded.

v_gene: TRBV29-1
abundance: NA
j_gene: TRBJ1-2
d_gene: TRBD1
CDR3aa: CSHTQGQGYGGYTF
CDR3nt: TGCAGCCATACCCAGGGACAGGGATACGGGGGCTACACCTTC

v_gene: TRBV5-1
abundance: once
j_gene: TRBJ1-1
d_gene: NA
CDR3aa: CASSVGAGTEAFF
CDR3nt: TGCGCCAGCAGTGTGGGGGCTGGAACTGAAGCTTTCTTT

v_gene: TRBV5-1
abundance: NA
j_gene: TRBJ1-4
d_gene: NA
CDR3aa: CASSPTVPNEKLFF
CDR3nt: TGCGCCAGCAGCCCGACAGTTCCTAATGAAAAACTGTTTTTT

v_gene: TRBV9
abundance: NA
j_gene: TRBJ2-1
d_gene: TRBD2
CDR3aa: CASSVELAGSSYNEQFF
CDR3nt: TGTGCCAGCAGCGTAGAACTAGCGGGGAGCTCCTACAATGAGCAGTTCTTC

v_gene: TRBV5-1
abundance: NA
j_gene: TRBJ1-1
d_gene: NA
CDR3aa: CASSLGGQNTEAFF
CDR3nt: TGCGCCAGCAGCTTGGGTGGGCAGAACACTGAAGCTTTCTTT

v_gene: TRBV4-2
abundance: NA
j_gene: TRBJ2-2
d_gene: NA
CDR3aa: CASSLGTGTTGELFF
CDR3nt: TGTGCCAGCAGCCTCGGCACCGGGACAACCGGGGAGCTGTTTTTT

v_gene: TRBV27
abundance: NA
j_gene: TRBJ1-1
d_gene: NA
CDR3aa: CASSSGGPATEAFF
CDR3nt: TGTGCCAGCAGCTCGGGCGGGCCAGCCACTGAAGCTTTCTTT

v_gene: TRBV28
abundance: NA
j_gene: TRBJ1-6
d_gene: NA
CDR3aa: CASTIPEGRSSPLHF
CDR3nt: TGTGCCAGCACCATACCGGAGGGCCGCAGTTCCCCCCTCCACTTT

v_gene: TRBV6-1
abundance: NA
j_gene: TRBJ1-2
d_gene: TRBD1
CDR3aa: CASSEARTGDYGYTF
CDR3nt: TGTGCCAGCAGTGAAGCCAGGACAGGAGACTATGGCTACACCTTC

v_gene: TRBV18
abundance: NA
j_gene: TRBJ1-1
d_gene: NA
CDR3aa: CATSGGVAEAFF
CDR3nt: TGTGCCACTTCGGGGGGGGTGGCGGAAGCTTTCTTT

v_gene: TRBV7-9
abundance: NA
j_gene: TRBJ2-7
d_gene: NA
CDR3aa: CASRANGQGYYEQYF
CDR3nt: TGTGCCAGCAGAGCGAACGGGCAGGGGTACTACGAGCAGTACTTC

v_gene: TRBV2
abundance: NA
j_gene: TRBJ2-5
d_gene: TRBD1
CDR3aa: CASSVGQVETQYF
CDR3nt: TGTGCCAGCAGCGTAGGACAGGTTGAGACCCAGTACTTC

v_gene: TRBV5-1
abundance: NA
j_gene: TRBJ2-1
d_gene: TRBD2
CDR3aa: CASSYLVSGGRRHNEQFF
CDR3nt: TGCGCCAGCAGCTACTTAGTTAGCGGGGGGCGAAGACACAATGAGCAGTTCTTC

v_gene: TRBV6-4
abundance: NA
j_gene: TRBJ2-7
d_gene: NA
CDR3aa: CASSGTIKGGSYF
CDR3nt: TGTGCCAGCAGTGGCACGATAAAAGGTGGGAGTTACTTC

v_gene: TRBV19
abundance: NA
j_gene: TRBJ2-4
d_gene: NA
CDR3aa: CASSPSGATGIQYF
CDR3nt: TGTGCCAGTAGTCCGTCCGGCGCCACGGGCATTCAGTACTTC

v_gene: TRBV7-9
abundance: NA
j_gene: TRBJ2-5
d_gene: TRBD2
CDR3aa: CASSFGLAETQYF
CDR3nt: TGTGCCAGCAGCTTCGGACTAGCAGAGACCCAGTACTTC

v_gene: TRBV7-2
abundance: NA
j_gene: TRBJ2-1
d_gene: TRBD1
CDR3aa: CASSTYRGLSFNEQFF
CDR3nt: TGTGCCAGCAGCACCTACAGGGGGCTGTCGTTCAATGAGCAGTTCTTC

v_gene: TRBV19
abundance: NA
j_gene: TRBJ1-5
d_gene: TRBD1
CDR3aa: CASSTGQGERVNQPQHF
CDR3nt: TGTGCCAGTAGTACGGGACAGGGGGAAAGAGTCAATCAGCCCCAGCATTTT

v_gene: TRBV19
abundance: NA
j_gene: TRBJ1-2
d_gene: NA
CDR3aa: CASSSGSTVYGYTF
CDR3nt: TGTGCCAGTAGTAGTGGCAGTACAGTCTATGGCTACACCTTC

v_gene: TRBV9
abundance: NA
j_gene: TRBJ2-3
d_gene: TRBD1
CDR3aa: CASSLGGQASTDTQYF
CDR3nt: TGTGCCAGCAGCCTAGGAGGACAGGCTAGCACAGATACGCAGTATTTT

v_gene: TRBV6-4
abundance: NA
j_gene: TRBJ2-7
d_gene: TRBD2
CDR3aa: CASSDQAGGPYEQYF
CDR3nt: TGTGCCAGCAGTGACCAAGCGGGAGGCCCCTACGAGCAGTACTTC

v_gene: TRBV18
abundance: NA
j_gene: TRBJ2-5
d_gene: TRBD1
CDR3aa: CASSARGQETQYF
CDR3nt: TGTGCCAGCTCAGCAAGGGGGCAGGAGACCCAGTACTTC

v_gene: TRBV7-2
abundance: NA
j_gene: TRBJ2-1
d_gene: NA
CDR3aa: CASSPGHNGRLSYNEQFF
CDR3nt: TGTGCCAGCAGCCCCGGCCATAACGGGAGACTTTCCTACAATGAGCAGTTCTTC

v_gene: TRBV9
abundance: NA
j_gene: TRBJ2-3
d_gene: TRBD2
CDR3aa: CASSPVLAGGVTDTQYF
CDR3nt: TGTGCCAGCAGCCCCGTTCTAGCGGGGGGTGTTACAGATACGCAGTATTTT

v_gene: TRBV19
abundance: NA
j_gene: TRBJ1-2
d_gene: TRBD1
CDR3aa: CASSRTGILGGYTF
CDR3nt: TGTGCCAGTAGTAGGACAGGGATTCTTGGAGGCTACACCTTC

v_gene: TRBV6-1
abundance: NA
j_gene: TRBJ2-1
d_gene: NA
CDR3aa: CASTIQGTRPQFF
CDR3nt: TGTGCCAGCACCATACAGGGGACTAGGCCGCAGTTCTTC

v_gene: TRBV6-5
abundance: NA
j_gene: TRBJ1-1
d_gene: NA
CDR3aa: CASSYDRVRNEAFF
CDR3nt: TGTGCCAGCAGTTACGATCGGGTGAGGAATGAAGCTTTCTTT

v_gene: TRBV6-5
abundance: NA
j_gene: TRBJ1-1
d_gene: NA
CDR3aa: CASSRWGGPEAFF
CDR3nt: TGTGCCAGCAGCCGCTGGGGGGGACCTGAAGCTTTCTTT

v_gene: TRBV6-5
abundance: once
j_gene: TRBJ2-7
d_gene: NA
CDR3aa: CASSTGYEQYF
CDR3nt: TGTGCCAGCAGTACAGGCTACGAGCAGTACTTC

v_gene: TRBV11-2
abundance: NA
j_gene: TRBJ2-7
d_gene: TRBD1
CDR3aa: CASSFLGQGYEQYF
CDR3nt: TGTGCCAGCAGCTTCCTGGGACAGGGTTACGAGCAGTACTTC

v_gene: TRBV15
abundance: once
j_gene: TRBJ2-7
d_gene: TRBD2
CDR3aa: CATSRGSSGGFLYEQYF
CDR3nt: TGTGCCACCAGCAGAGGGTCTAGCGGGGGCTTTCTCTACGAGCAGTACTTC

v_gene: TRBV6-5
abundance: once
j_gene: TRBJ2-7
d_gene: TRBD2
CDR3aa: CASSLRAGGSYEQYF
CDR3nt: TGTGCCAGCAGTTTACGAGCGGGAGGGTCCTACGAGCAGTACTTC

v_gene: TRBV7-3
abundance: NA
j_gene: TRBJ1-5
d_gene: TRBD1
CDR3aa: CASSLTGQGNQPQHF
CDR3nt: TGTGCCAGCAGCTTAACGGGACAGGGAAATCAGCCCCAGCATTTT

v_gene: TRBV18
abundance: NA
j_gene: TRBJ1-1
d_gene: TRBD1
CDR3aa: CASSPRTGGMNTEAFF
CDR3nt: TGTGCCAGCTCACCTCGGACAGGTGGGATGAACACTGAAGCTTTCTTT

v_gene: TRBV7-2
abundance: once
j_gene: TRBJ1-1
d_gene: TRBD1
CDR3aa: CASSFIQGQTEAFF
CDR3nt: TGTGCCAGCAGCTTTATACAGGGGCAAACTGAAGCTTTCTTT

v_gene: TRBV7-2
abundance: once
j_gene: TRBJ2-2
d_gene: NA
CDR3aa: CASSLVGDMGAGELFF
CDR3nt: TGTGCCAGCAGCTTAGTGGGGGACATGGGGGCCGGGGAGCTGTTTTTT

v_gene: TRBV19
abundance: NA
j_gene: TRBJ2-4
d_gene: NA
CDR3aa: CASSIHGVKNIQYF
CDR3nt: TGTGCCAGTAGTATCCACGGTGTGAAAAACATTCAGTACTTC

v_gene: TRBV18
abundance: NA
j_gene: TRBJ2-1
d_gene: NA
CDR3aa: CAGSPSGRWFNEQFF
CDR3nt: TGTGCCGGCTCACCAAGCGGGCGCTGGTTCAATGAGCAGTTCTTC

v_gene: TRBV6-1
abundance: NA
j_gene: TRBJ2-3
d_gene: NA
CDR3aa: CASSERAGNLGDTQYF
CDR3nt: TGTGCCAGCAGTGAAAGGGCCGGGAACTTAGGGGATACGCAGTATTTT

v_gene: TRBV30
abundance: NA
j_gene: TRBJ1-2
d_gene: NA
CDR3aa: CAWRTANYGYTF
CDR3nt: TGTGCCTGGAGGACAGCTAACTATGGCTACACCTTC

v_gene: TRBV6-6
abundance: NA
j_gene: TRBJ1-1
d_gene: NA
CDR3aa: CATSSRLNTEAFF
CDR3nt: TGTGCCACTTCGAGTCGGTTAAACACTGAAGCTTTCTTT

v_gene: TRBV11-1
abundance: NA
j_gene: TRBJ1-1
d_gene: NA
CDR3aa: CASSFVRLTSGTEAFF
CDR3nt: TGTGCCAGCAGCTTTGTCCGATTAACTTCGGGCACTGAAGCTTTCTTT

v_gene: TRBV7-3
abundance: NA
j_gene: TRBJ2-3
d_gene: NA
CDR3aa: CASSPGADTQYF
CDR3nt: TGTGCCAGCAGCCCAGGTGCAGATACGCAGTATTTT

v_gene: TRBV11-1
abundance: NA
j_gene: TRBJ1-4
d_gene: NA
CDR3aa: CASSLEPTGANEKLFF
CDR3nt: TGTGCCAGCAGCTTAGAACCGACAGGCGCGAATGAAAAACTGTTTTTT

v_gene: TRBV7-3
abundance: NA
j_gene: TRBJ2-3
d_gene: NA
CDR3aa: CASSPLTGVTDTQYF
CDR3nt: TGTGCCAGCAGCCCTCTGACGGGAGTCACAGATACGCAGTATTTT

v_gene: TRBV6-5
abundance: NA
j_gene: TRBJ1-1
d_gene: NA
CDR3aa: CASSSPESGTEAFF
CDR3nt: TGTGCCAGCAGTTCCCCCGAATCGGGCACTGAAGCTTTCTTT

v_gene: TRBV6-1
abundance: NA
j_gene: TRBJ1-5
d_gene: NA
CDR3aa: CASSGRVPYQPQHF
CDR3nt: TGTGCCAGCAGTGGCAGGGTTCCCTATCAGCCCCAGCATTTT

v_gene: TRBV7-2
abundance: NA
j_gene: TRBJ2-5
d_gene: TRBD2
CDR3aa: CASSQIPGGVWETQYF
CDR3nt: TGTGCCAGCAGCCAAATCCCGGGAGGAGTGTGGGAGACCCAGTACTTC

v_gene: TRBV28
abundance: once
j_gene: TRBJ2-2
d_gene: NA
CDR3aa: CASSLPTRQAGVTGELFF
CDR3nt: TGTGCCAGCAGTTTACCAACACGACAGGCTGGAGTCACCGGGGAGCTGTTTTTT

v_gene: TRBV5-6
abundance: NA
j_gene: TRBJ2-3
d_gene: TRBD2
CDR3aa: CASSSWTSGNPDTQYF
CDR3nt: TGTGCCAGCAGCTCATGGACTAGCGGGAATCCAGATACGCAGTATTTT

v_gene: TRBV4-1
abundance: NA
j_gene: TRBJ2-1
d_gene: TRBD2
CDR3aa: CASSHTGTSGRRGQFF
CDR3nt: TGCGCCAGCAGCCACACCGGGACTAGCGGGAGAAGGGGGCAGTTCTTC

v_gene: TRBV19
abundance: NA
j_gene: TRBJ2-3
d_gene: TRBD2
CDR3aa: CASSETSGRVAGPRADTQYF
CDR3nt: TGTGCCAGTAGTGAGACTAGCGGGAGGGTCGCTGGCCCCCGGGCAGATACGCAGTATTTT

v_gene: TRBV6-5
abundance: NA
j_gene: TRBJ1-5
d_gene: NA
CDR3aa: CASRTGRRGNQPQHF
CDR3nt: TGTGCCAGCAGGACGGGACGGAGGGGCAATCAGCCCCAGCATTTT

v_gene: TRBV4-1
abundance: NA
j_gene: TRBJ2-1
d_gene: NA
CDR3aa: CASSQEGQGGYNEQFF
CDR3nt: TGCGCCAGCAGCCAAGAGGGGCAGGGGGGCTACAATGAGCAGTTCTTC

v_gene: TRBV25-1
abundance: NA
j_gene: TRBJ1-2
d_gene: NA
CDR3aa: CASSEGGGIEKGYTF
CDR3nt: TGTGCCAGCAGTGAAGGTGGGGGGATTGAGAAAGGCTACACCTTC

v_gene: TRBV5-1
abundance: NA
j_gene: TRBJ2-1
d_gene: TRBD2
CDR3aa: CASSMDGSGGALYNEQFF
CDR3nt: TGCGCCAGCAGCATGGACGGTAGCGGGGGGGCCCTCTACAATGAGCAGTTCTTC

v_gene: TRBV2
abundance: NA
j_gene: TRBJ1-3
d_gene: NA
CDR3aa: CASTRTARNTIYF
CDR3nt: TGTGCCAGCACCCGGACAGCCAGAAACACCATATATTTT

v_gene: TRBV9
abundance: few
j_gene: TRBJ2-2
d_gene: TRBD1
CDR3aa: CASSVAGTGPGELFF
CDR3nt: TGTGCCAGCAGCGTCGCCGGGACAGGGCCCGGGGAGCTGTTTTTT

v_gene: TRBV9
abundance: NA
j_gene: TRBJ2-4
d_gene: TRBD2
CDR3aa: CASSGSSGGFGTQNIQYF
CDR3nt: TGTGCCAGCAGCGGATCTAGCGGGGGATTCGGAACGCAAAACATTCAGTACTTC